This entry is about one T cell receptor (beta chain). Its antigen is unknown. PCR was performed a second time for about 6 to 12 cycles using a sample-barcoded 5' primer and a J-beta primer mix. Each sample yielded at least 3 million CDR3-containing paired-end reads. TCRdb recomputed calls from the 5' RACE reads with MiXCR, one row per CDR3 protein. The sample includes 700,000 to 950,000 distinct CDR3 sequences, 58% of them seen just once. The germline V gene encodes CDR1 SGHRS and CDR2 YFSETQ. The CDR3 extends over 14 amino acids. This entry is derived from a study of blood T cells in healthy people across ages. Study-wide results and caveats: Diversity of TCR beta correlated strongly with naive T cell percentage.

The specimen was blood. The chain is built from TRBV5-1 and TRBJ2-4, with D perhaps TRBD2 (5 bases). The DNA end is a closer match to TRBJ2-7, so the J assignment may be wrong. The TCR sequence derives from a man younger than 45 in good health. The CDR3 protein is CASSSRGDGYEQYF. In DNA, the CDR3 is TGCGCCAGCAGCTCCCGGGGAGACGGCTACGAGCAGTACTTC.